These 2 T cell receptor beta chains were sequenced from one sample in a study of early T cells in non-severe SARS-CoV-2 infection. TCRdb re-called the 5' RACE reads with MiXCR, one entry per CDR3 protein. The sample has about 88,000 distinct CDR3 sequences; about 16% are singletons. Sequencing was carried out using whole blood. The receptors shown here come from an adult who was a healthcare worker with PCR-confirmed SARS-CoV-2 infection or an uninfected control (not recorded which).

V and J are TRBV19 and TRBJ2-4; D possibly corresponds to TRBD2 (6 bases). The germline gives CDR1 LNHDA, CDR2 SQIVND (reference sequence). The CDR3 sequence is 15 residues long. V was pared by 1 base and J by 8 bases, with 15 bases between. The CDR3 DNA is TGTGCCAGTAGTATAGCCCCCGGGAGTACGGACATTCAGTACTTC. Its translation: CASSIAPGSTDIQYF.

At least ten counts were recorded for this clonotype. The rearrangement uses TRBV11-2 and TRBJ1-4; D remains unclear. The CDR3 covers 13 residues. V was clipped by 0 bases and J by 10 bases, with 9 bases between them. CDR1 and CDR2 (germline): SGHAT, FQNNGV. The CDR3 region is CASSLEPGGKLFF. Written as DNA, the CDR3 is TGTGCCAGCAGCTTAGAGCCGGGAGGAAAACTGTTTTTT.